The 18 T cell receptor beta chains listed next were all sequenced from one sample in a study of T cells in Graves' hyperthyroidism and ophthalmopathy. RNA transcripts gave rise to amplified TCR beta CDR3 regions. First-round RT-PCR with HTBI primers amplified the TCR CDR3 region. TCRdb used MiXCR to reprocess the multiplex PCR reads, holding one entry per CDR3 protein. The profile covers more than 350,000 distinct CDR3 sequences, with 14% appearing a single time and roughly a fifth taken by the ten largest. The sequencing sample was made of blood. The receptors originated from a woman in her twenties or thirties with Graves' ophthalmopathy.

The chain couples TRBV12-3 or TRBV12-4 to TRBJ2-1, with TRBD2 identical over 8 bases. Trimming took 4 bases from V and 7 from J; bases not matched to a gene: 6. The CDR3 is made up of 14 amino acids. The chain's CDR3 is CASSSGGGANEQFF. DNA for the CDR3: TGTGCCAGCAGTTCCGGGGGGGGGGCTAATGAGCAGTTCTTC.

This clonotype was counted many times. This chain's CDR3 is CASSLIQGDGYTF. DNA for the CDR3: TGTGCCAGCAGCTTAATCCAGGGGGATGGCTACACCTTC. V is TRBV7-9 and J is TRBJ1-2, with 7 positions matching TRBD1. Unmatched junction bases numbered 3, after V lost 2 bases and J lost 6 bases. Per the germline V gene, CDR1 is SEHNR and CDR2 is FQNEAQ (reference sequence). The CDR3 is 13 amino acids. The variable domain in full, with the rest retrieved from reference TRBV7-9 and TRBJ1-2, is DTGVSQNPRHKITKRGQNVTFRCDPISEHNRLYWYRQTLGQGPEFLTYFQNEAQLEKSRLLSDRFSAERPKGSFSTLEIQRTEQGDSAMYLCASSLIQGDGYTFGSGTRLTVV.

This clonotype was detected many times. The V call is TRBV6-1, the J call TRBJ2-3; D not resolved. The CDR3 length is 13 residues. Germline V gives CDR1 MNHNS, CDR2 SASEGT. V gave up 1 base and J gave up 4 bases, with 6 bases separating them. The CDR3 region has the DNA TGTGCCAGCAGTGAAGAGTGGGCAGATACGCAGTATTTT. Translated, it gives CASSEEWADTQYF.

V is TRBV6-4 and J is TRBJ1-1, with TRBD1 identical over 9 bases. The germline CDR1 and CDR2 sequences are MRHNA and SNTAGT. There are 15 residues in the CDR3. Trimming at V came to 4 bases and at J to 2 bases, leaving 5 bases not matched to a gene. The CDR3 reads CASSAETGGNTEAFF. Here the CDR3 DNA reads TGTGCCAGCAGTGCCGAGACAGGGGGTAACACTGAAGCTTTCTTT.

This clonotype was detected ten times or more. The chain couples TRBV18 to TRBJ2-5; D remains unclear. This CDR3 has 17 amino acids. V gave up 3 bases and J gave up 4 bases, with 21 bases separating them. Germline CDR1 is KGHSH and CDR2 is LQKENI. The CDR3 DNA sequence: TGTGCCAGCTCACCTTATTTAGGGTCCCTCCCTGGAGAGACCCAGTACTTC. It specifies CASSPYLGSLPGETQYF.

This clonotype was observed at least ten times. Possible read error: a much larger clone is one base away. The CDR3 DNA follows: TGTGCCTGGAGTCCAGGAAACACCATATATTTT. The encoded protein is CAWSPGNTIYF. This sequence joins TRBV30 and TRBJ1-3, with no clear D. Germline values: CDR1 GTSNPN, CDR2 SVGIG (reference sequence). This CDR3 has 11 amino acids. With 2 bases removed from V and 4 bases from J, the gap between germline ends came to 3 bases.

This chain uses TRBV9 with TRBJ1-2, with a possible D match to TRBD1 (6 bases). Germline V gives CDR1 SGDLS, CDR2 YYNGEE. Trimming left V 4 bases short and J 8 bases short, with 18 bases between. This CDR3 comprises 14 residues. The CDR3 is CASSPSQGLLGYTF. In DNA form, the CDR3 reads TGTGCCAGCAGCCCCTCACAGGGTCTTCTCGGCTACACCTTC.

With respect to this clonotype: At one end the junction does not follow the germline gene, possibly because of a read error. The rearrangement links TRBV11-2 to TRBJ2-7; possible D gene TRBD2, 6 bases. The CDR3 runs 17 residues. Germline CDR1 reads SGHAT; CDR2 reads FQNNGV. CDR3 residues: CASSLVRLVGTSYEQYF. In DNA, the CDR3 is TGTGCTAGCAGCTTAGTGCGACTAGTGGGAACCTCCTACGAGCAGTACTTC.

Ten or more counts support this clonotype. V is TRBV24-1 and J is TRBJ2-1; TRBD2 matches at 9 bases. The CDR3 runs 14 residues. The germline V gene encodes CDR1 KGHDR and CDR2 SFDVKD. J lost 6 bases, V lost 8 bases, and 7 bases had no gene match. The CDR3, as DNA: TGTGCCACCACCCCCGCGGGGGGGATCAATGAGCAGTTCTTC. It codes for CATTPAGGINEQFF.

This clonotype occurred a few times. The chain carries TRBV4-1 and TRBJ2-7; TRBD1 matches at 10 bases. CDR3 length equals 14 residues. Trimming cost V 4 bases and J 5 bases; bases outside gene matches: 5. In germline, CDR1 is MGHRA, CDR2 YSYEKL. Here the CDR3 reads CASSRPGTGDEQYF. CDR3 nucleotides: TGCGCCAGCAGCCGTCCCGGGACAGGGGACGAGCAGTACTTC.

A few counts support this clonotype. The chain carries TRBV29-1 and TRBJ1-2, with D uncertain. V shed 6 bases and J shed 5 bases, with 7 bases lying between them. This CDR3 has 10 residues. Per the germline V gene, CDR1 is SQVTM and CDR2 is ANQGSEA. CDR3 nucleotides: TGCAGCGTCCACCTTTATGGCTACACCTTC. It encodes CSVHLYGYTF.

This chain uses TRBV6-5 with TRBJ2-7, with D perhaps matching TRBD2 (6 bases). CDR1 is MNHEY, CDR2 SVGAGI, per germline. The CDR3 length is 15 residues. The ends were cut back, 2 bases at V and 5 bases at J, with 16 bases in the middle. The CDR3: CASSYRGTQADEQYF. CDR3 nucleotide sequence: TGTGCCAGCAGTTACCGGGGGACCCAGGCCGACGAGCAGTACTTC.

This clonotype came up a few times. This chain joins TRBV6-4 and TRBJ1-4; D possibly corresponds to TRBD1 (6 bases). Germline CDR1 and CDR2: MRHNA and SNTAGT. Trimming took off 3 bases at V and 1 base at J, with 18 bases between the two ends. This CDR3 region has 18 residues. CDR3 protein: CASSERTKQQGTNEKLFF. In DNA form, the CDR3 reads TGTGCCAGCAGTGAGCGCACAAAACAACAGGGAACTAATGAAAAACTGTTTTTT.

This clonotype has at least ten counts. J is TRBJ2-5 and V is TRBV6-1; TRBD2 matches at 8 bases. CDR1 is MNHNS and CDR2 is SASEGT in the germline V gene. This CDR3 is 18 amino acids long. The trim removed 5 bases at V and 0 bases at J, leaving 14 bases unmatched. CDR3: CASSKPAGIAGNQETQYF. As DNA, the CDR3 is TGTGCCAGCAGTAAACCCGCGGGGATAGCGGGGAACCAAGAGACCCAGTACTTC.

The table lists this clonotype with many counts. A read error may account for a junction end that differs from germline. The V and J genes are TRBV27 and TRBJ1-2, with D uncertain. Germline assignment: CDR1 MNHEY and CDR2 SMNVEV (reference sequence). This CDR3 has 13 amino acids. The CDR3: CASSLSPRTAPAF. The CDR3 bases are TGTGCCAGCAGTTTATCCCCCCGAACAGCTCCTGCCTTC.

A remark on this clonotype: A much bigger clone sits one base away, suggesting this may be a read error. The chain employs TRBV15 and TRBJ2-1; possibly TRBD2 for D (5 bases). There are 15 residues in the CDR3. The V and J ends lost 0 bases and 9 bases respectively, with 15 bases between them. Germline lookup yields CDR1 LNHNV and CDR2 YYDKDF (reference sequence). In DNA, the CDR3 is TGTGCCACCAGCAGAGACAGGAAAGGGAGTAGTGAGCAGTTCTTC. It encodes CATSRDRKGSSEQFF.

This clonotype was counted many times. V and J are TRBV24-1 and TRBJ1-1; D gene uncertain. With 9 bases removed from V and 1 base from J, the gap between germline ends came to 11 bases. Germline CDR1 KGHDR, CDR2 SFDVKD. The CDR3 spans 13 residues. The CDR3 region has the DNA TGTGCCACCGCTGCCCGGCAGAACACTGAAGCTTTCTTT. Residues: CATAARQNTEAFF.

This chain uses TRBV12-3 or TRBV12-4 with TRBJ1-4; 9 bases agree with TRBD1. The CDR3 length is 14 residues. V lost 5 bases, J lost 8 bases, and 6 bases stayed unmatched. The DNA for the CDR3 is TGTGCCAGCAGTCGACAGGGGGTGTGGGAAAAACTGTTTTTT. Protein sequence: CASSRQGVWEKLFF.